A single TCR beta chain is shown here with its context. The sample comes from a study of T cells after yellow fever vaccination. V was clipped by 6 bases and J by 4 bases, with 15 bases between them. CDR1 is MNHEY and CDR2 is SVGEGT in the germline V gene. CDR3 size: 14 residues. The study made its TCR cDNA through 5'RACE template switching. That step introduced a universal primer site along with UMIs. A single record per CDR3 protein comes from TCRdb applying MiXCR to the 5' RACE reads. Of about 510,000 distinct CDR3 sequences listed, 21% are singletons. The TCR originated in a man between 18 and 29 years old who received the YFV17D yellow fever vaccine. The sample was PBMCs, taken more than 20 days after the first yellow fever vaccination. V usage is TRBV6-2 or TRBV6-3 and J usage is TRBJ2-5; D not certain. CDR3 bases: TGTGCCAGCAGATCCCGGTCGGGCCCAGAGACCCAGTACTTC. It specifies CASRSRSGPETQYF.